This TCR beta chain was sequenced for a study of cytomegalovirus exposure and HLA in healthy donors (dated by TCRdb to the late 2010s). Concerning the study at large: An earlier analysis of under 600 of the donors reported approximately 300 Gb of sequence data and some 120 million unique TCR beta sequences from about 180 million T cells. All discovery cohort repertoires had been generated on a single sequencing platform. Alongside the repertoire data, information on donor age, sex, ethnicity and CMV serostatus was compiled. Several DR-DQ haplotypes were treated as single units for association and clustering because of strong linkage in the cohort. The aim of the study was to test whether cataloging public T cell receptors could identify signatures of past pathogen exposure. Along with the roughly 610-subject first cohort, a separate validation cohort of about 110 different subjects was used. An earlier analysis of 500 to 650 of the donors applied high-throughput TCR beta sequencing to assess whether each TCR beta V gene segment acted as functional or pseudogenic. The study used immunosequencing to profile the T cell repertoires of under 700 subjects and linked those repertoires to cytomegalovirus serostatus. The later analysis used no new phenotypic data to find candidate immune exposures, relying instead on TCR beta sequences and their occurrence across donors. HLA typing covered class I and class II loci at four-digit resolution. A later analysis re-analyzed previously published TCR beta repertoires from about 600 donors and added high-resolution HLA genotyping to study TCR occurrence patterns. High-throughput TCR immunosequencing, statistical association of individual TCRs with disease status, and machine learning were combined to predict cytomegalovirus infection status. On average, around 230,000 unique TCR beta nucleotide sequences were sequenced per donor among 398 genotyped donors of the cohort, with roughly 18% of those sequences being non-productive. Typing coverage differed by locus: A, B, C, DRB1 and DQB1 were typed in about 620-640 donors, DQA1 in 500 to 550, DPA1 in approximately 610, and DPB1 in around 490. An early release covering 550 to 700 HLA-typed donors comprised 250 to 350 gigabases of sequencing data and tens of millions of unique TCR sequences. The genetic ancestry cluster associated with self-reported Caucasian donors included over 80% of the roughly 390 genotyped donors. A later genetic analysis took genome-wide SNP genotypes for about three fifths of the roughly 700 donors and used that subset as a discovery cohort.

Details on this clone: The target of this receptor is not known. No much larger clone is present one base from it, and per-base qualities are unavailable.

The germline V and J ends show losses of 5 bases and 2 bases respectively, and no gene match explains 5 bases of the junction. CDR1 is given as SGHVS and CDR2 as FQNEAQ, both from the germline V gene. From the cysteine up to the phenylalanine, the CDR3 has a length of 14 residues. Only the CDR3 DNA stays, 42 bases, in frame from base 1. To prepare the library, the immunoSEQ multiplex PCR assay was applied. The multiplex PCR relied on a mix of 60 forward primers for TCR Vbeta segments and 13 reverse primers for TCR Jbeta segments. A multiplex PCR assay on genomic DNA amplified the CDR3 region of rearranged TCR beta genes. Amplified TCR beta libraries were sequenced as 87-base-pair reads on the Illumina HiSeq System. Regarding the original processing steps: A later analysis tallied 80 million to 95 million unique TCR beta chains across the 650 to 750 repertoires, and approximately 12 million of those chains were shared by two or more donors. To remove PCR and sequencing errors, raw reads were error-corrected and collapsed into unique sequences using a nearest-neighbor algorithm that merged closely related sequences. Alignment of CDR3 sequences to IMGT reference sequences was used to assign V, D and J gene segments. For a sequence to be retained, at least a six-nucleotide match to both a V gene segment and a J gene segment was required. Rearrangements were classified as productive when the CDR3 lacked stop codons and remained in frame with V and J, and all other rearrangements were classified as non-productive. Following IMGT convention, CDR3 was defined as the stretch from the second conserved V-encoded cysteine up to the conserved J-encoded phenylalanine. Sequences without an unambiguous match to a single V gene segment were excluded from the earlier analysis of almost 600 of the donors. In an earlier analysis of several hundred of the donors, V segments were called functional above 56.7% productive rearrangements and were called segregating when the between-donor standard deviation exceeded 5%. A statistical classification framework was built to diagnose cytomegalovirus status from the catalog of TCR beta chain sequences. A later analysis assigned V and J genes by comparing TCR nucleotide sequences with IMGT/GENE-DB human TR gene sequences. Using the TCRdist pipeline, a later analysis assigned CDR3 sequences along with most-parsimonious VDJ recombination scenarios. In a later analysis, every TCR beta chain was defined by the combination of its CDR3 amino acid sequence and its V-gene family, and reads without a unique V-gene family were dropped. In a later analysis, 450 to 600 highly shared, low-generation-probability nucleotide sequences were removed to address suspected cross-contamination and a sequencing artifact. In a later analysis, a clonal expansion index for each public chain was calculated from normalized within-repertoire ranks of inferred template counts. A later analysis computed generation probabilities with a VDJ recombination model fitted to out-of-frame rearrangements, and checked the results against IGoR. In a later analysis, TCR-TCR, TCR-HLA and TCR-CMV co-occurrence was scored with hypergeometric tests, and a repertoire-size bias correction was applied to TCR pairs. A later analysis estimated false discovery rates by permuting HLA or CMV assignments 20 times. In a later analysis, co-occurring TCRs were grouped using DBSCAN, with TCRdist sequence similarity added in when clustering inside HLA-allele-positive subsets. Repertoires with fewer than 30,000 or more than 120,000 public chains, plus five repertoires with anomalous nucleotide sharing, were excluded from co-occurrence clustering. This is the immuneACCESS table as TCRdb keeps it, with only in-frame sequences that have V and J called. A part of the clones is gone; compared with another copy, unresolved V genes explain less than half, and the rest is unexplained. For V, J and clone size, that table is used; D and trimming come from the DNA. The sample data list about 160,000 clones, and around 76% of these were observed just once. The top ten clones comprise over 6% of the sample.

Here is what the overall study found, with its caveats: A further reported finding was that TCR beta sequences accurately predicted the HLA-A and HLA-B alleles for most subjects in the first cohort. Compared with equally common non-associated chains, HLA-associated TCR beta chains in a later analysis were more clonally expanded and had lower generation probabilities. A later analysis associated roughly 17,000 TCR beta sequences with specific HLA alleles at a false discovery rate of 0.05. In both the original and validation cohorts, the classifier was reported to diagnose cytomegalovirus status with high specificity and sensitivity. In a later genetic analysis, fewer N-insertions in productive TCRs were reported among donors in an Asian-associated ancestry cluster than the roughly 700-donor mean. While some public TCRs were present in many individuals, most TCR sequences turned up only very rarely across donors. The presence/absence analyses assumed that sequencing depth was roughly uniform across donors, and that assumption may not be true. Broadly in line with IMGT annotations, most TCR beta V segments showed up in productive rearrangements about 87% or about 30% of the time in an earlier analysis of under 700 of the donors. V-gene and J-gene trimming of TCR beta chains was associated with a missense DCLRE1C variant in a later genetic analysis, and the association was replicated in an independent cohort. In a later analysis, the rate of TCR association differed among HLA loci, with DRB1 alleles having the most associated TCRs and HLA-C alleles having the fewest. Correlated functional status among segregating V segments might be attributable to linkage disequilibrium, but an unknown experimental factor could not be ruled out. Some IMGT-functional V segments, including TRBV6-2 and TRBV6-3, could not be told apart with the 87-base-pair reads, so those segments were excluded. A cluster of highly shared sequence variants was judged likely to represent a technical artifact of the sequencing pipeline. In a later analysis, most CMV-associated TCR beta chains were found to appear HLA-restricted, with HLA associations seemingly driven largely by CMV exposure. In a later analysis, several top co-occurrence clusters were reported to appear linked to parvovirus B19, influenza, CMV and Epstein-Barr virus. HLA typing was unavailable for some donors at each locus, so association tests used only the typed subset. The authors suggested that the approach could potentially be generalized to other disease states and immunological phenotypes. A total of around 150 TCR beta chains were listed by the study as associated with cytomegalovirus. In this cohort, only TCR beta chains were sequenced, and detectable features were limited by the absence of alpha or paired-chain data. When HLA alleles, especially DR and DQ, strongly co-occurred, attributing TCR associations to individual alleles was difficult. For the cohort, immune exposure information was limited to CMV serostatus. In vitro tests confirmed that a few of the cytomegalovirus-associated TCR beta chains recognize cytomegalovirus antigens. The earlier analysis of some 560 of the donors excluded about 16 rarely observed V segments, including chromosome 9 orphons, because counts were too low.

In total, roughly 670 healthy bone marrow donors made up the cohort. At the time of sampling, all cohort members were nominally healthy, though unrecorded immune exposures were likely present. The donor was CMV seropositive and belonged to the group of 270 or so seropositive cohort members. Every donor gave a peripheral blood sample, and the peripheral blood mononuclear cells from that sample were used for TCR beta sequencing. The Qiagen DNeasy Blood Extraction Kit was used to extract genomic DNA from the blood cell samples. The sequencing input was PBMCs. The chain couples TRBV7-8 to TRBJ2-7, with 8 junctional bases fitting TRBD1. This receptor was identified in a man aged 40-49 years in good health and CMV-seropositive. The sequence in DNA is TGTGCCAGCAGCCCGGACAGGGCAACCTACGAGCAGTACTTC. Its translation is CASSPDRATYEQYF.